This entry lists 17 T cell receptor beta chains sequenced from one sample in a study of cytomegalovirus exposure and HLA in healthy donors. The primer mix had 60 Vbeta and 13 Jbeta primers. The assay was immunoSEQ multiplex PCR, and TCRdb's table has in-frame clones only and misses some. Its listing shows approximately 110,000 clones. Material for sequencing was PBMCs. Receptors were obtained from a man aged 30-40 years in good health and CMV-seronegative.

The genes are TRBV30 and TRBJ2-5; D might be TRBD2 (7 bases). Trimming shortened V by 3 bases and J by 5 bases, and 16 bases separated the two germline ends. Germline CDR1 GTSNPN, CDR2 SVGIG (reference sequence). The CDR3 runs 14 residues. CDR3 loop: CAWRGGGAGETQYF. In DNA, the CDR3 is TGTGCCTGGAGAGGTGGGGGGGCGGGGGAGACCCAGTACTTC.

This chain uses TRBV15 with TRBJ2-3; 9 bases agree with TRBD2. V gave up 6 bases and J gave up 1 base; unmatched junction bases: 8. CDR1 and CDR2 from the germline V gene are LNHNV and YYDKDF (reference sequence). This CDR3 is built from 16 residues. CDR3 residues: CATRRGGPYGTDTQYF. CDR3 in DNA: TGTGCCACCAGGCGGGGGGGCCCTTACGGCACAGATACGCAGTATTTT.

J is TRBJ2-7 and V is TRBV4-3, with D possibly TRBD2 on 5 matching bases. The V end lost 4 bases, the J end lost 6 bases, and 7 bases lay between the germline ends. Germline V gives CDR1 LGHNA, CDR2 YSLEER. This CDR3 spans 11 amino acids. CDR3 residues: CASSPGSEQYF. CDR3 DNA: TGCGCCAGCAGCCCGGGGAGCGAGCAGTACTTC.

V and J are TRBV11-2 and TRBJ2-1; 15 bases match TRBD2. Trimming cost V 8 bases and J 2 bases; bases outside gene matches: 4. The germline gives CDR1 SGHAT, CDR2 FQNNGV. CDR3 length equals 16 residues. Here the CDR3 reads CASAGLAGGAYNEQFF. The CDR3 DNA sequence: TGTGCCAGCGCGGGACTAGCGGGGGGTGCCTACAATGAGCAGTTCTTC. Variable domain in full (rest from reference TRBV11-2 and TRBJ2-1): EAGVAQSPRYKIIEKRQSVAFWCNPISGHATLYWYQQILGQGPKLLIQFQNNGVVDDSQLPKDRFSAERLKGVDSTLKIQPAKLEDSAVYLCASAGLAGGAYNEQFFGPGTRLTVL.

The J gene is TRBJ2-5, the V gene TRBV10-3, with a weak D call TRBD1 (6 bases). CDR1 ENHRY and CDR2 SYGVKD come from the germline V gene. Trimming cost V 0 bases and J 5 bases, with 13 bases left between them. The CDR3 extends over 15 amino acids. In nucleotides, the CDR3 is TGTGCCATCAGTGAGTCAGGGGGTGAGATGGAGACCCAGTACTTC. It codes for CAISESGGEMETQYF.

The gene calls are TRBV4-2 and TRBJ2-3; maybe TRBD1 (6 bases). Trimming removed 4 bases from V and 1 base from J, with 18 bases in between. CDR1 and CDR2 (germline): LGHNA, YNFKEQ. The CDR3 runs 17 residues. The CDR3 DNA reads TGTGCCAGCAGCCTTTTAAACAGGGATCGCGGCACAGATACGCAGTATTTT. Its protein product is CASSLLNRDRGTDTQYF.

V usage is TRBV30 and J usage is TRBJ1-4; a weak D match, TRBD1 (6 bases). The CDR3 contains 15 residues. V was pared by 1 base and J by 6 bases, with 15 bases between. Looked up from germline, CDR1 is GTSNPN and CDR2 is SVGIG (reference sequence). Here the CDR3 DNA reads TGTGCCTGGAGTGCAGGGGATGTCCGTGATGAAAAACTGTTTTTT. Translating gives CAWSAGDVRDEKLFF.

The CDR3 DNA reads TGTGCCATCAGTGGCAGGAACACTGAAGCTTTCTTT. Amino acids: CAISGRNTEAFF. The chain joins TRBV10-3 to TRBJ1-1; unclear D gene. CDR1 ENHRY and CDR2 SYGVKD come from the germline V gene. The V and J ends lost 4 bases and 1 base respectively, with 4 bases between them. The CDR3 covers 12 residues.

The V and J genes are TRBV7-2 and TRBJ2-7; D is possibly TRBD1 (6 bases). The length of the CDR3 is 14 residues. Germline CDR1 SGHTA, CDR2 FQGNSA. V was cut by 4 bases and J by 3 bases, with 13 bases left in between. DNA for the CDR3: TGTGCCAGCAGCTCGGACAGCTCGGTCTACGAGCAGTACTTC. Protein: CASSSDSSVYEQYF.

The chain is built from TRBV7-3 and TRBJ2-3; D not resolved. CDR3 length: 14 residues. CDR1 and CDR2 (germline): SGHTA, FQGTGA. Trimming removed 2 bases from V and 0 bases from J, with 6 bases in between. The CDR3 DNA reads TGTGCCAGCAGCTTATCCGGTAGCACAGATACGCAGTATTTT. Residues: CASSLSGSTDTQYF.

J is TRBJ2-1 and V is TRBV6-1, with TRBD2 matching over 8 bases. The CDR3 runs 14 residues. CDR1 and CDR2 (germline): MNHNS, SASEGT. Losses at the gene ends were 10 bases for V and 2 bases for J; bases not matched to a gene: 7. The CDR3 spells CATNRGGAYNEQFF. The CDR3 DNA sequence: TGTGCCACCAACCGGGGGGGGGCCTACAATGAGCAGTTCTTC.

The V call is TRBV28, the J call TRBJ1-4; 7 nucleotides match TRBD1. The CDR3 length is 16 residues. Trimming removed 6 bases from V and 0 bases from J; junction bases left unmatched: 7. Germline values: CDR1 MDHEN, CDR2 SYDVKM. The CDR3 nucleotides are TGTGCCAGCAGGGGGACAGCGGCAACAACTAATGAAAAACTGTTTTTT. Encoded protein: CASRGTAATTNEKLFF. Full variable domain (rest looked up from reference TRBV28 and TRBJ1-4): DVKVTQSSRYLVKRTGEKVFLECVQDMDHENMFWYRQDPGLGLRLIYFSYDVKMKEKGDIPEGYSVSREKKERFSLILESASTNQTSMYLCASRGTAATTNEKLFFGSGTQLSVL.

J is TRBJ2-1 and V is TRBV19; TRBD1 matches at 12 bases. Germline V gene data show CDR1 as LNHDA and CDR2 as SQIVND (reference sequence). The V gene end was trimmed by 3 bases and the J gene end by 3 bases; junction bases not matched to a gene: 3. The CDR3 covers 16 residues. CDR3 region: CASSMGTGGFYNEQFF. The CDR3 coding sequence is TGTGCCAGTAGTATGGGGACAGGGGGCTTCTACAATGAGCAGTTCTTC.

The chain is built from TRBV9 and TRBJ2-3, with 9 bases fitting TRBD2. The CDR3 spans 16 residues. Germline CDR1 SGDLS, CDR2 YYNGEE. V lost 1 base and J lost 5; bases outside the gene matches: 8. Here the CDR3 reads CASSVWTSATVDTQYF. Here the CDR3 DNA reads TGTGCCAGCAGCGTATGGACTAGCGCGACTGTAGATACGCAGTATTTT.

The rearrangement links TRBV7-8 to TRBJ1-5; 7 positions agree with TRBD1. V lost 5 bases and J lost 4; bases outside the gene matches: 14. This CDR3 is 17 amino acids long. Germline loops: CDR1 SGHVS, CDR2 FQNEAQ. The CDR3 is CASSTPSWDRRNQPQHF. DNA of the CDR3: TGTGCCAGCAGCACACCCAGTTGGGACAGAAGAAATCAGCCCCAGCATTTT.

The rearrangement uses TRBV4-3 and TRBJ1-2; D unresolved. V gave up 4 bases and J gave up 2 bases, with 11 bases separating them. This CDR3 is 14 amino acids long. The germline gives CDR1 LGHNA, CDR2 YSLEER. CDR3 sequence (DNA): TGCGCCAGCAGCCGGAGGCCGGCCAACTATGGCTACACCTTC. Residues: CASSRRPANYGYTF.

The V and J genes are TRBV5-1 and TRBJ2-2; 7 nucleotides agree with TRBD2. CDR3 length: 17 amino acids. Germline trimming cut 0 bases from V and 3 bases from J; bases unmatched to any gene: 8. Germline V lookup: CDR1 SGHRS, CDR2 YFSETQ. The CDR3 DNA reads as TGCGCCAGCAGCTTGGCCGGGGACTATGGTTACACCGGGGAGCTGTTTTTT. It encodes CASSLAGDYGYTGELFF. Based on the CDR3 plus reference TRBV5-1 and TRBJ2-2, the full variable domain is KAGVTQTPRYLIKTRGQQVTLSCSPISGHRSVSWYQQTPGQGLQFLFEYFSETQRNKGNFPGRFSGRQFSNSRSEMNVSTLELGDSALYLCASSLAGDYGYTGELFFGEGSRLTVL.